The present TCR beta chain was sequenced within a study of T cells in Graves' hyperthyroidism and ophthalmopathy. The V gene end was trimmed by 3 bases and the J gene end by 5 bases; junction bases not matched to a gene: 7. Germline V lookup: CDR1 MNHEY, CDR2 SMNVEV (reference sequence). The CDR3 sequence is 16 residues long. The source material, RNA transcripts, was used to amplify TCR beta CDR3 regions. With the HTBI primer set, the TCR CDR3 went through a first round of RT-PCR. TCRdb re-derived calls from the multiplex PCR reads in MiXCR, one entry per CDR3 protein. The data show almost 250,000 distinct CDR3 sequences, approximately 25% seen once.

V is TRBV27 and J is TRBJ2-5, with TRBD2 matching 12 bases. What was sequenced was blood. The TCR was taken from a woman aged 40 to 49 with Graves' ophthalmopathy. In DNA, the CDR3 is TGTGCCAGCAGTTTCTTGGCTAGCGGGAGGGTGGAGACCCAGTACTTC. Protein sequence: CASSFLASGRVETQYF.